Listed below are T cell receptor beta chains from one sample, sequenced in a study of preoperative IRX-2 immunotherapy in early breast cancer. The protocol was immunoSEQ multiplex PCR, while the TCRdb copy is restricted to in-frame clones and leaves out a portion. The sample consists of roughly 93,000 clones, about nine tenths of them appearing once. Sequencing used tumor tissue, obtained after IRX-2 immunotherapy. The receptors stem from a human donor with breast cancer. Both conserved end residues are part of each CDR3. A D gene is named only where the DNA matches it firmly. Expanded clones are given a class, and other clones once, few, many or no size at all.

CDR3 DNA | CDR3 protein | J gene | V gene | clone size | D gene
TGTGCCAGCAGCCAAGATTGGGGGACTGGTTGGGTGGGGGCCAACGTCCTGACTTTC | CASSQDWGTGWVGANVLTF | TRBJ2-6 | TRBV14 | NA | NA
TGTGCCAGCAGTTACCGCGGGGGAACTAATGAAAAACTGTTTTTT | CASSYRGGTNEKLFF | TRBJ1-4 | TRBV6-8 | NA | NA
TGTGCCATCAGATCGGGACTGATAAACACTGAAGCTTTCTTT | CAIRSGLINTEAFF | TRBJ1-1 | TRBV6-8 | few | NA
TGTGCCAGCAGTTCCGGAAGCGGGACACGCGGGTCACCCCTCCACTTT | CASSSGSGTRGSPLHF | TRBJ1-6 | TRBV28 | NA | NA
TGTGCCAGTACCCCCGGACAGGTAGCTGAGCAGTTCTTC | CASTPGQVAEQFF | TRBJ2-1 | TRBV19 | NA | TRBD1
TGTGCCTGGAGGGGAGGAATGAACACTGAAGCTTTCTTT | CAWRGGMNTEAFF | TRBJ1-1 | TRBV30 | NA | NA
TGTGCCAGCAGTAGGGGCAGCTCTGGAAACACCATATATTTT | CASSRGSSGNTIYF | TRBJ1-3 | TRBV6-8 | NA | NA
TGTGCCAGCAGCTTCGGCGGGGTCCTCACGATGGATACGCAGTATTTT | CASSFGGVLTMDTQYF | TRBJ2-3 | TRBV11-3 | NA | NA
TGTGCCAGCAGCTCGACTAGCAGGGAGCTGTTTTTT | CASSSTSRELFF | TRBJ2-2 | TRBV28 | NA | TRBD2
TGTGCCAGCTCACCCCGTCCGGGTGGAGGAGGCTACACCTTC | CASSPRPGGGGYTF | TRBJ1-2 | TRBV18 | NA | NA
TGTGCCAGTAGTATAGTCGGGGGGTCGGGGACTGAAGCTTTCTTT | CASSIVGGSGTEAFF | TRBJ1-1 | TRBV19 | NA | NA
TGTGCCCTAAGTGCGGAGGGGACTTATAGCAATCAGCCCCAGCATTTT | CALSAEGTYSNQPQHF | TRBJ1-5 | TRBV30 | NA | NA
TGTGCCAGCATAAAACAGGGGGCGCGCGGCTACACCTTC | CASIKQGARGYTF | TRBJ1-2 | TRBV6-8 | once | TRBD1
TGCGCCAGCAGCTTGGTCGGCACAGGGGCAAGCACAGATACGCAGTATTTT | CASSLVGTGASTDTQYF | TRBJ2-3 | TRBV5-1 | NA | TRBD1
TGCGCCAGCAGCCTGATTAGCGGGAGCGTTCTAAGTGAGCAGTACTTC | CASSLISGSVLSEQYF | TRBJ2-7 | TRBV5-1 | NA | TRBD2
TGTGCCAGCAGCCAAGCGGGGGCGGTGGGCTATGGCTACACCTTC | CASSQAGAVGYGYTF | TRBJ1-2 | TRBV14 | NA | NA
TGTGCCAGCATGTTGCACATTAGCAATCAGCCCCAGCATTTT | CASMLHISNQPQHF | TRBJ1-5 | TRBV2 | NA | NA
TGTGCCAGTAGTCGGGACGTTTACTCTGGGGCCAACGTCCTGACTTTT | CASSRDVYSGANVLTF | TRBJ2-6 | TRBV19 | NA | NA
TGTGCCATCCTGATAACAGGGAGGATAAGGAGCACTGAAGCTTTCTTT | CAILITGRIRSTEAFF | TRBJ1-1 | TRBV6-8 | NA | NA
TGTGCCTGGAGTTCGTGGACAGTCAGAAACTATGGCTACACCTTC | CAWSSWTVRNYGYTF | TRBJ1-2 | TRBV30 | NA | NA
TGTGCCAGCAGCCAGAACAGGGATAACACTGAAGCTTTCTTT | CASSQNRDNTEAFF | TRBJ1-1 | TRBV11-3 | NA | NA
TGTGCCAGCAGCTCGGACGGGACCTACGAGCAGTACTTC | CASSSDGTYEQYF | TRBJ2-7 | TRBV9 | NA | NA
TGCAGCGCCGTAGCGGGAATAAATGAGCAGTTCTTC | CSAVAGINEQFF | TRBJ2-1 | TRBV29-1 | NA | TRBD2
TGTGCCAGCTCACCGGCGATTAATGAAAAACTGTTTTTT | CASSPAINEKLFF | TRBJ1-4 | TRBV18 | NA | NA
TGTGCCAGCAGCCAAGATAACCAGGCGGGATATGGCTACACCTTC | CASSQDNQAGYGYTF | TRBJ1-2 | TRBV14 | NA | NA
TGTGCCAGCACCGGACCCCCGGGACAGTTCTATGGCTACACCTTC | CASTGPPGQFYGYTF | TRBJ1-2 | TRBV28 | NA | TRBD1
TGTGCCAGCAGCCCCTGGGGGGACCCACAGGCAAATGGCTACACCTTC | CASSPWGDPQANGYTF | TRBJ1-2 | TRBV11-3 | few | NA
TGTGCCAGCAGCTTGACGGGAATAGCCAAAAACATTCAGTACTTC | CASSLTGIAKNIQYF | TRBJ2-4 | TRBV7-7 | NA | NA
TGTGCCACAGGGAGATGGGACTTGAGCACAGATACGCAGTATTTT | CATGRWDLSTDTQYF | TRBJ2-3 | TRBV15 | once | NA
TGTGCCTGGAGTATTTCACTTAGAAACACCATATATTTT | CAWSISLRNTIYF | TRBJ1-3 | TRBV30 | NA | NA
TGTGCCAGCATTCCGGGACAGGGGGCTCCCCGTTATAATTCACCCCTCCACTTT | CASIPGQGAPRYNSPLHF | TRBJ1-6 | TRBV28 | NA | TRBD1
TGTGCCAGCAGCTTAGCCGCTGCGGGGCCCAGCACAGATACGCAGTATTTT | CASSLAAAGPSTDTQYF | TRBJ2-3 | TRBV7-8 | NA | NA
TGTGCCAGCTCACCACAAGGGGTCTCGGATTCACCCCTCCACTTT | CASSPQGVSDSPLHF | TRBJ1-6 | TRBV18 | NA | NA
TGCGCCAGCAGCTTGAGCCCCATTAACACTGAAGCTTTTTTT | CASSLSPINTEAFF | TRBJ1-1 | TRBV5-1 | NA | NA
TGTGCCAGCAGTCGAGGCTCTGGAAACACCATATATTTT | CASSRGSGNTIYF | TRBJ1-3 | TRBV6-8 | NA | NA
TGTGCCAGCAGTTACCGGGGGTTTCAAGAGACCCAGTACTTC | CASSYRGFQETQYF | TRBJ2-5 | TRBV6-8 | NA | NA